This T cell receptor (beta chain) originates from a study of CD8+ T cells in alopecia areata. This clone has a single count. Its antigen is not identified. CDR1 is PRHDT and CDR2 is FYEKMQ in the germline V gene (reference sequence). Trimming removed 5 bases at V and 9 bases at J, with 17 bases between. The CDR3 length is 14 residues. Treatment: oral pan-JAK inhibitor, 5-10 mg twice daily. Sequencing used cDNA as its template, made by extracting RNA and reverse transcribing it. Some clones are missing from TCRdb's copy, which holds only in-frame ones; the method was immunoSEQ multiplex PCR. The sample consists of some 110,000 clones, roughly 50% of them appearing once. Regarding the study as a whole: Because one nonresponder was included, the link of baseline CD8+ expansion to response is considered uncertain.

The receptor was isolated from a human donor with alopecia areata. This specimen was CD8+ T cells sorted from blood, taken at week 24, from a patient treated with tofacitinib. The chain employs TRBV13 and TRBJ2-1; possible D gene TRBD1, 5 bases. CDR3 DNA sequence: TGTGCCAGCAGCCCCCCTTTGGGGCAGGTTGAGCAGTTCTTC. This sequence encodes CASSPPLGQVEQFF.